The rows below give T cell receptor beta chains drawn from one sample of a study of T-cell memory formation after mild COVID-19. TCRdb reprocessed the 5' RACE reads with MiXCR, giving one entry per CDR3 protein. The data contain about 110,000 distinct CDR3 sequences, over 15% of them seen just once; the ten biggest clones take up roughly 6%. The specimen sequenced was PBMCs or a T cell subset sorted from them (not recorded which). Receptors originate from a man between 18 and 29 years old who had mild COVID-19 (a few samples of this study predate the infection). Cell type and time point are not known. CDR3s include the opening cysteine and the closing phenylalanine or tryptophan. Each record gives: CDR3 protein, CDR3 DNA, J gene, D gene, V gene, clone size. The D gene is left open where the match is weak. Where a row states a size, it is once, few, many or the class of an expanded clone; other rows omit it.

CDR3 protein: CASSLVVEGNTIYF
CDR3 DNA: TGTGCCAGCAGCTTAGTCGTCGAGGGAAACACCATATATTTT
J gene: TRBJ1-3
D gene: NA
V gene: TRBV7-9
clone size: NA

CDR3 protein: CASSMDSLNQPQHF
CDR3 DNA: TGTGCCAGTAGCATGGACAGCCTCAATCAGCCCCAGCATTTT
J gene: TRBJ1-5
D gene: NA
V gene: TRBV19
clone size: NA

CDR3 protein: CSAPTTGQGAGEQYF
CDR3 DNA: TGCAGTGCCCCCACAACCGGACAGGGGGCTGGTGAGCAGTACTTC
J gene: TRBJ2-7
D gene: TRBD1
V gene: TRBV20-1
clone size: few

CDR3 protein: CASSLGQGENTEAFF
CDR3 DNA: TGTGCCAGCAGCTTGGGACAGGGGGAGAACACTGAAGCTTTCTTT
J gene: TRBJ1-1
D gene: TRBD1
V gene: TRBV13
clone size: once

CDR3 protein: CASSQDLTVAEQFF
CDR3 DNA: TGCGCCAGCAGCCAAGATCTAACGGTAGCTGAGCAGTTCTTC
J gene: TRBJ2-1
D gene: NA
V gene: TRBV4-3
clone size: NA

CDR3 protein: CASSLGHRGTYIETQYF
CDR3 DNA: TGCGCCAGCAGCTTGGGGCACAGGGGGACGTATATAGAGACCCAGTACTTC
J gene: TRBJ2-5
D gene: TRBD1
V gene: TRBV5-1
clone size: NA

CDR3 protein: CASSLDLGIEQFF
CDR3 DNA: TGTGCCAGCAGCTTAGATCTGGGAATTGAGCAGTTCTTC
J gene: TRBJ2-1
D gene: NA
V gene: TRBV7-6
clone size: few

CDR3 protein: CASSSGQGDEKLFF
CDR3 DNA: TGTGCCAGCAGCTCGGGACAGGGGGATGAAAAACTGTTTTTT
J gene: TRBJ1-4
D gene: TRBD1
V gene: TRBV2
clone size: few

CDR3 protein: CASSPRRQDHYGYTF
CDR3 DNA: TGTGCCAGCTCACCACGGAGGCAGGACCATTATGGCTACACCTTC
J gene: TRBJ1-2
D gene: NA
V gene: TRBV18
clone size: NA

CDR3 protein: CSAGTGGDEKLFF
CDR3 DNA: TGCAGTGCTGGGACAGGAGGAGACGAAAAACTGTTTTTT
J gene: TRBJ1-4
D gene: TRBD1
V gene: TRBV20-1
clone size: few

CDR3 protein: CASSRPTFVRGGYGYTF
CDR3 DNA: TGTGCCAGCAGTCGCCCTACCTTTGTCAGGGGTGGCTATGGCTACACCTTC
J gene: TRBJ1-2
D gene: NA
V gene: TRBV6-8
clone size: NA

CDR3 protein: CASSPKRGNTGELFF
CDR3 DNA: TGTGCCAGCTCCCCCAAGCGGGGGAACACCGGGGAGCTGTTTTTT
J gene: TRBJ2-2
D gene: TRBD2
V gene: TRBV18
clone size: NA

CDR3 protein: CASSGNRGTVYEQYF
CDR3 DNA: TGTGCCAGCAGTGGTAACAGGGGGACCGTCTACGAGCAGTACTTC
J gene: TRBJ2-7
D gene: TRBD1
V gene: TRBV6-1
clone size: NA

CDR3 protein: CAWSVQGGETQYF
CDR3 DNA: TGTGCCTGGAGTGTACAGGGCGGAGAGACCCAGTACTTC
J gene: TRBJ2-5
D gene: NA
V gene: TRBV30
clone size: NA

CDR3 protein: CASREEYHTEAFF
CDR3 DNA: TGTGCCAGCAGGGAAGAGTACCACACTGAAGCTTTCTTT
J gene: TRBJ1-1
D gene: NA
V gene: TRBV7-9
clone size: NA

CDR3 protein: CASSPGQSTDTQYF
CDR3 DNA: TGCGCCAGCAGCCCCGGACAAAGCACAGATACGCAGTATTTT
J gene: TRBJ2-3
D gene: NA
V gene: TRBV5-1
clone size: many

CDR3 protein: CASSLRTGQTEAFF
CDR3 DNA: TGCGCCAGCAGCCTAAGGACAGGGCAAACTGAAGCTTTCTTT
J gene: TRBJ1-1
D gene: TRBD1
V gene: TRBV5-1
clone size: few

CDR3 protein: CASSYRGGSTDTQYF
CDR3 DNA: TGTGCCAGCAGTTATAGAGGGGGTAGCACAGATACGCAGTATTTT
J gene: TRBJ2-3
D gene: NA
V gene: TRBV9
clone size: NA

CDR3 protein: CSVGRDRVNTEAFF
CDR3 DNA: TGCAGCGTTGGCCGGGACAGGGTTAACACTGAAGCTTTCTTT
J gene: TRBJ1-1
D gene: TRBD1
V gene: TRBV29-1
clone size: NA

CDR3 protein: CASSLTSVNEQFF
CDR3 DNA: TGTGCCAGCAGCTTAACGAGTGTGAATGAGCAGTTCTTC
J gene: TRBJ2-1
D gene: NA
V gene: TRBV7-3
clone size: NA

CDR3 protein: CASSSNRGQQYF
CDR3 DNA: TGCGCCAGCAGCTCTAACAGGGGCCAGCAGTACTTC
J gene: TRBJ2-7
D gene: TRBD1
V gene: TRBV5-1
clone size: few

CDR3 protein: CASSFNRWGRVDTEAFF
CDR3 DNA: TGTGCCAGCAGTTTTAATCGTTGGGGGAGAGTAGACACTGAAGCTTTCTTT
J gene: TRBJ1-1
D gene: NA
V gene: TRBV28
clone size: NA

CDR3 protein: CASSLARNEQFF
CDR3 DNA: TGTGCCAGCAGCTTAGCCAGGAATGAGCAGTTCTTC
J gene: TRBJ2-1
D gene: NA
V gene: TRBV7-2
clone size: few

CDR3 protein: CASSYSRRGDSGNTIYF
CDR3 DNA: TGTGCCAGCAGTTACTCGCGCAGGGGAGACTCTGGAAACACCATATATTTT
J gene: TRBJ1-3
D gene: NA
V gene: TRBV6-5
clone size: NA

CDR3 protein: CASSPPGTSGYTF
CDR3 DNA: TGTGCCAGCAGTCCACCAGGGACCTCAGGCTACACCTTC
J gene: TRBJ1-2
D gene: NA
V gene: TRBV12-3/TRBV12-4
clone size: once

CDR3 protein: CATQGHQFTDTQYF
CDR3 DNA: TGTGCCACCCAGGGACACCAGTTCACAGATACGCAGTATTTT
J gene: TRBJ2-3
D gene: NA
V gene: TRBV6-2/TRBV6-3
clone size: NA

CDR3 protein: CSALVEGSWNSPLHF
CDR3 DNA: TGCAGTGCTCTTGTTGAGGGAAGTTGGAATTCACCCCTCCACTTT
J gene: TRBJ1-6
D gene: NA
V gene: TRBV20-1
clone size: few

CDR3 protein: CASGKPSGGSSYEQYF
CDR3 DNA: TGTGCTAGTGGCAAACCTAGCGGGGGGAGCTCCTACGAGCAGTACTTC
J gene: TRBJ2-7
D gene: TRBD2
V gene: TRBV12-5
clone size: NA

CDR3 protein: CSSRQGWNTEAFF
CDR3 DNA: TGCAGTTCGCGACAGGGGTGGAACACTGAAGCTTTCTTT
J gene: TRBJ1-1
D gene: TRBD1
V gene: TRBV20-1
clone size: few